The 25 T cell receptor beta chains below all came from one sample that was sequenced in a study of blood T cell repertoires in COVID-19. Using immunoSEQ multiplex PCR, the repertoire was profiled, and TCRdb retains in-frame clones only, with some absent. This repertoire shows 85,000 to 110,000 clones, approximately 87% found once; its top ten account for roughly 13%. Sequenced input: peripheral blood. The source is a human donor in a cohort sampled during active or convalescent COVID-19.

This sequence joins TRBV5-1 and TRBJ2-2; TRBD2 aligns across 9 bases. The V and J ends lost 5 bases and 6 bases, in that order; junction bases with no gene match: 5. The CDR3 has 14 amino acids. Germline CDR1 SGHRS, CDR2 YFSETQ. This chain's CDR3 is CASRLAGSAGELFF. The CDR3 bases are TGCGCCAGCAGGCTAGCGGGGAGCGCCGGGGAGCTGTTTTTT. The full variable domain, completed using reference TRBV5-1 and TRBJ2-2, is KAGVTQTPRYLIKTRGQQVTLSCSPISGHRSVSWYQQTPGQGLQFLFEYFSETQRNKGNFPGRFSGRQFSNSRSEMNVSTLELGDSALYLCASRLAGSAGELFFGEGSRLTVL.

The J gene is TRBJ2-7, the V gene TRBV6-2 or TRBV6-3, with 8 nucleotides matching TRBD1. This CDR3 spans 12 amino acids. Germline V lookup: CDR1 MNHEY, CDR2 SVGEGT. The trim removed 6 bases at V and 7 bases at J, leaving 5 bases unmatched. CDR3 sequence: CASSRTGFEQYF. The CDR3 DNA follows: TGTGCCAGCAGCCGGACAGGGTTTGAGCAGTACTTC.

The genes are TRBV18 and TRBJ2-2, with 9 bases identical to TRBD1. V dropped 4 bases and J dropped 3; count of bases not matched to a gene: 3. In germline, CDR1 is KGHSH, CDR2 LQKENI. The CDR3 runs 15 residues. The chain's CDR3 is CASSLTGGYTGELFF. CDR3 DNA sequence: TGTGCCAGCTCACTGACAGGGGGTTACACCGGGGAGCTGTTTTTT.

This CDR3 is CATSDFKGGTLHF. CDR3 nucleotide sequence: TGTGCCACCAGTGATTTTAAGGGAGGCACCCTCCACTTT. The chain has TRBV24-1 and TRBJ1-6; D is unclear. The germline V gene encodes CDR1 KGHDR and CDR2 SFDVKD. This CDR3 contains 13 residues. Between the trimmed V and J ends, which lost 1 base and 14 bases, there was a span of 11 bases.

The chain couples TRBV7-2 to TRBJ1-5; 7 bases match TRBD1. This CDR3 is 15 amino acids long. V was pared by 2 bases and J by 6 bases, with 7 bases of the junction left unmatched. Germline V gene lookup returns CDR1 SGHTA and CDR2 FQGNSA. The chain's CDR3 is CASSLSRAGGQPQHF. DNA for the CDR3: TGTGCCAGCAGCTTATCAAGGGCAGGGGGTCAGCCCCAGCATTTT.

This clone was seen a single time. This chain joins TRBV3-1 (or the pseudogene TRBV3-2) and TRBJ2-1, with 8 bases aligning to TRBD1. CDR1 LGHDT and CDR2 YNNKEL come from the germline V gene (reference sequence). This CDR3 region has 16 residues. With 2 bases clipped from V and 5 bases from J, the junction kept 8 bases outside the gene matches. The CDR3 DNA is TGTGCCAGCAGCCAATCTCGGGACAGGACACACAATGAGCAGTTCTTC. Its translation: CASSQSRDRTHNEQFF.

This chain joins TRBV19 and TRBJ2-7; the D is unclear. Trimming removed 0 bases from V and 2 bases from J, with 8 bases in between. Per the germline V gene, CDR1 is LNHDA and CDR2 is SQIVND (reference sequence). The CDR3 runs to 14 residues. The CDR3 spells CASSIESRAYEQYF. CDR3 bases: TGTGCCAGTAGTATAGAAAGCCGGGCCTACGAGCAGTACTTC.

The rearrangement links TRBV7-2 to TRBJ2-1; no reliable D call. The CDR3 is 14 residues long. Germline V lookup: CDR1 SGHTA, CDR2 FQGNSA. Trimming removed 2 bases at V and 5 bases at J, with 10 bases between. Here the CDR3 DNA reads TGTGCCAGCAGCTTACTCACACTAAACAATGAGCAGTTCTTC. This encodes CASSLLTLNNEQFF.

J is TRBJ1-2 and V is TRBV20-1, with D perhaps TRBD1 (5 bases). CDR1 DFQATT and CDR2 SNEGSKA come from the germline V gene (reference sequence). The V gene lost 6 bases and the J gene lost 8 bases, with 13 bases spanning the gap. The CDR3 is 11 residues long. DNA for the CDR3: TGCAGTGCCCGGGGGAGCGCGGGCTACACCTTC. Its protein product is CSARGSAGYTF.

The CDR3 sequence: CATSREAGGNTGELFF. The CDR3 nucleotides read TGTGCCACCAGCAGAGAAGCGGGGGGGAACACCGGGGAGCTGTTTTTT. The chain is built from TRBV15 and TRBJ2-2; TRBD2 aligns across 9 bases. V shed 0 bases, J shed 1 base, and the junction held 0 bases outside the gene matches. Per the germline V gene, CDR1 is LNHNV and CDR2 is YYDKDF (reference sequence). The CDR3 is 16 residues long.

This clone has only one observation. The CDR3 sequence is CASSQTGTNTDTQYF. The CDR3, as DNA: TGCGCCAGCAGCCAAACAGGGACCAACACAGATACGCAGTATTTT. This chain uses TRBV4-1 with TRBJ2-3, with TRBD1 as a possible D gene (6 bases). Trimming pared 2 bases from V and 2 bases from J, leaving 11 bases between. In germline, CDR1 is MGHRA, CDR2 YSYEKL. CDR3 size: 15 residues.

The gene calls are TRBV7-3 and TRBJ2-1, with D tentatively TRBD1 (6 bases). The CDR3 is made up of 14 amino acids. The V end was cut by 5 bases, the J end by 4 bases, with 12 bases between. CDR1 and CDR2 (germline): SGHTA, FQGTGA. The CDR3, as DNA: TGTGCCAGCAGCCCCGGGACAAGTTACAATGAGCAGTTCTTC. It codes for CASSPGTSYNEQFF. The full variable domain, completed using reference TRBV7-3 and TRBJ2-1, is GAGVSQTPSNKVTEKGKYVELRCDPISGHTALYWYRQSLGQGPEFLIYFQGTGAADDSGLPNDRFFAVRPEGSVSTLKIQRTERGDSAVYLCASSPGTSYNEQFFGPGTRLTVL.

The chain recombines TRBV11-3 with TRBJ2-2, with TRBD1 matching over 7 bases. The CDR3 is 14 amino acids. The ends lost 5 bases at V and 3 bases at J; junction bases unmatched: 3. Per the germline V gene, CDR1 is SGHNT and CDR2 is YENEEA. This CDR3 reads CASSPQGDTGELFF. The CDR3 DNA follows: TGTGCCAGCAGCCCTCAGGGGGACACCGGGGAGCTGTTTTTT. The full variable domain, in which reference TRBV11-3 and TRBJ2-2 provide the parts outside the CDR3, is EAGVVQSPRYKIIEKKQPVAFWCNPISGHNTLYWYLQNLGQGPELLIRYENEEAVDDSQLPKDRFSAERLKGVDSTLKIQPAELGDSAVYLCASSPQGDTGELFFGEGSRLTVL.

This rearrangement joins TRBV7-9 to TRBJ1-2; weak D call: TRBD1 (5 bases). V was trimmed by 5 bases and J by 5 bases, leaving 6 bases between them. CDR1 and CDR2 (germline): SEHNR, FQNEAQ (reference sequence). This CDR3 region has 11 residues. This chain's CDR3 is CASSPGYGYTF. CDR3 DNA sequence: TGTGCCAGCAGCCCAGGGTATGGCTACACCTTC.

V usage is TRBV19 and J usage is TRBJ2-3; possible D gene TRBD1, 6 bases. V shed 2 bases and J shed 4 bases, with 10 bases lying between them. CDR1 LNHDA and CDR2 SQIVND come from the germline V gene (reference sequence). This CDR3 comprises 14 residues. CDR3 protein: CASSIKQGSDTQYF. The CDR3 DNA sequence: TGTGCCAGTAGTATAAAACAGGGTTCAGATACGCAGTATTTT.

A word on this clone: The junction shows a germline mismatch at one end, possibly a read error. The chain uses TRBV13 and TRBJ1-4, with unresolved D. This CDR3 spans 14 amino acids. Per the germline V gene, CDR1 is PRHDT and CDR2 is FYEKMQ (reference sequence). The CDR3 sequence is CASCVRATNEKLFF. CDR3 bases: TGTGCCAGCTGCGTGAGAGCAACCAATGAAAAACTGTTTTTT.

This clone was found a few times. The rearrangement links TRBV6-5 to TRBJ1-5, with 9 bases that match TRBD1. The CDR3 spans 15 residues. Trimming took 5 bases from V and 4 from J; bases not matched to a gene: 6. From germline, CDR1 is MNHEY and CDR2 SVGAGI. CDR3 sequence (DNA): TGTGCCAGCAGTCCGGGACAGGGTGGGAATCAGCCCCAGCATTTT. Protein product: CASSPGQGGNQPQHF.

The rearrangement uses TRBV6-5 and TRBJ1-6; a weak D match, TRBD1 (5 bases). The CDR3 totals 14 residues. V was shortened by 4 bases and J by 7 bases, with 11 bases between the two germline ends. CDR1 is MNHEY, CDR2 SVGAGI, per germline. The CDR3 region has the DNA TGTGCCAGCAGTTCCGGGACTTTAAATTCACCCCTCCACTTT. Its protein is CASSSGTLNSPLHF.

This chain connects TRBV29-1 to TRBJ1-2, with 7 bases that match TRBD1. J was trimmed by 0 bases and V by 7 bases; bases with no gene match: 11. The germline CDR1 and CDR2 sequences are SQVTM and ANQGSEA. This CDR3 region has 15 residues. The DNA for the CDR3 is TGCAGCGATGCGGGACAGCGCCAGTCTAACTATGGCTACACCTTC. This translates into CSDAGQRQSNYGYTF.

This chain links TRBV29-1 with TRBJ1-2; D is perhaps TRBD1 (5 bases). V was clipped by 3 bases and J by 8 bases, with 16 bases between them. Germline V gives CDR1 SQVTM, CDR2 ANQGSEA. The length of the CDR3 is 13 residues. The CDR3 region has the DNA TGCAGCGTTGATCGGACCCTAACAGGCGGCTACACCTTC. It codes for CSVDRTLTGGYTF.

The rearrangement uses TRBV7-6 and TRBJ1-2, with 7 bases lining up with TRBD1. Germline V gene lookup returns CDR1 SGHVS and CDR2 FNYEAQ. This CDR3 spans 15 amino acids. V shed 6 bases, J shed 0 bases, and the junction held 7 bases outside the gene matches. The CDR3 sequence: CASSKGTESNYGYTF. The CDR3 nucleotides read TGTGCCAGCAGTAAGGGGACAGAGTCTAACTATGGCTACACCTTC.

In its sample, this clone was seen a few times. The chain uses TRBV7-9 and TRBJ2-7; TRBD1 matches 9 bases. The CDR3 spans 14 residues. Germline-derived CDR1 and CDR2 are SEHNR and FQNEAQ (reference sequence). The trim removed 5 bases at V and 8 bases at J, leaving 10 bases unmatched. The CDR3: CASSGPGQGVKQYF. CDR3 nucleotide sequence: TGTGCCAGCAGCGGACCGGGACAGGGTGTCAAGCAGTACTTC. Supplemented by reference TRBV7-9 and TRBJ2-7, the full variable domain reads DTGVSQNPRHKITKRGQNVTFRCDPISEHNRLYWYRQTLGQGPEFLTYFQNEAQLEKSRLLSDRFSAERPKGSFSTLEIQRTEQGDSAMYLCASSGPGQGVKQYFGPGTRLTVT.

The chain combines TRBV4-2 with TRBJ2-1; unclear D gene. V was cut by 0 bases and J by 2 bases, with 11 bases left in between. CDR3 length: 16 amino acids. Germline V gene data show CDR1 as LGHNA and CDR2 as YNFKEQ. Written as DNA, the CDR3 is TGTGCCAGCAGCCAAGAGGTATTACAGACCTACAATGAGCAGTTCTTC. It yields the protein CASSQEVLQTYNEQFF.

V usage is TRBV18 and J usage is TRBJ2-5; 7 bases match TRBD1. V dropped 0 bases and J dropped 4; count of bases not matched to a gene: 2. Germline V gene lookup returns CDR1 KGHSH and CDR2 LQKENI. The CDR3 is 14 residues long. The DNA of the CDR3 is TGTGCCAGCTCACCACCGACAGGGTTAGAGACCCAGTACTTC. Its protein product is CASSPPTGLETQYF. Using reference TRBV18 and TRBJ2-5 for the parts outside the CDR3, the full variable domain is NAGVMQNPRHLVRRRGQEARLRCSPMKGHSHVYWYRQLPEEGLKFMVYLQKENIIDESGMPKERFSAEFPKEGPSILRIQQVVRGDSAAYFCASSPPTGLETQYFGPGTRLLVL.

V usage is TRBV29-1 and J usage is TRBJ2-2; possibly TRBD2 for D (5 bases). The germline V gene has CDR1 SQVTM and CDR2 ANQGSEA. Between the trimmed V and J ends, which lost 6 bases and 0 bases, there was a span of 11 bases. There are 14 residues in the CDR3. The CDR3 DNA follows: TGCAGCGTCCCGGGAAGCTCGAACACCGGGGAGCTGTTTTTT. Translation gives CSVPGSSNTGELFF.